Included here is one T cell receptor (beta chain) sequence, with context. This clonotype was seen only a few times. Its recognized antigen is unknown. No much larger clone exists at a distance of one base, and base qualities are not known. The sample belongs to a study of blood T cells in healthy people across ages (dated by TCRdb to between 2015 and 2017). With respect to the entire study: Template switching captured roughly one uniquely barcoded TCR beta cDNA molecule per two T cells in model experiments. For two donors (one aged 18 to 30 and one aged 80 or older), the study analyzed two additional independent replicas of 1 million unique cDNA reads from the same blood draw. Using deep sequencing normalized with unique cDNA molecular identifiers, the study measured how TCR beta repertoire diversity changes with age. The donors were divided into four age groups: young (average approximately 17 years), middle-aged (about 41), aged (approximately 62) and long-lived (around 87). Points the paper makes about the study in general: Estimates of total diversity from one million sequenced T cells were regarded as lower bounds and underestimates. Observed TCR beta diversity per million T cells fell roughly linearly with age, and a significant reduction was already apparent by age roughly 40. The long-lived group showed more naive CD4+ T cells, fewer expanded clones and increased TCR diversity than the aged group, suggesting age selection. Because profiling used bulk unsorted PBMCs, naive and antigen-experienced compartments could not be compared conclusively. There was a strong correlation between observed TCR beta diversity and the percentage of naive T cells measured by flow cytometry. Because the CMV infection status of the donors was unknown, age-related changes in expanded clonotypes may potentially have been confounded.

Library construction relied on 5' RACE. Sequencing instrument: Illumina HiSeq 2500. A second roughly 6 to 11 cycle PCR used a sample-barcoded 5' primer and a J-beta primer mix. A unique molecular identifier was introduced onto each TCR beta cDNA molecule by a template-switch 5' adaptor carrying 12 random nucleotides. At least 2.5 million CDR3-containing paired-end reads were obtained from each sample. First-strand cDNA synthesis was performed from all RNA using the Mint cDNA synthesis kit, with priming by a TRBC-specific oligonucleotide. After uracil-DNA glycosylase treatment, a first 18-cycle PCR used universal primers M1SS and BC2_uni_R on all cDNA. In the paper's pipeline: Normalization of each sample was performed by random selection of 1 million high-quality reads, each carrying a distinct molecular identifier. Reads sharing molecular identifiers were discarded rather than binned into consensus sequences. MiTCR, set to a Q25 quality threshold and the strictest error-elimination algorithm, was used for CDR3 identification, clonotype clustering and error correction. A nonparametric unseen species model with Euler transformation was used to estimate a lower bound on total TCR beta diversity. TCRdb reworked the public reads: Q25 trimming with fastp, MiXCR clone assembly, productive beta chains retained. One record per CDR3 amino acid sequence lists the most common genes and DNA. The authors' filters were not applied to this entry. In this sample the table shows approximately 780,000 distinct CDR3 sequences, 20% to 30% of which occur a single time. Approximately 2.9% of the sample is held by the ten biggest clonotypes.

The roughly 37 donors, aged about 6 to 95 years, were systemically healthy Caucasian individuals from Russia. Approximately 9.3 milliliters of peripheral blood were drawn from each donor into EDTA-treated Vacutainer tubes. Ficoll-Paque density-gradient centrifugation was used to isolate PBMCs, with at least 6.5 million per sample. Total RNA, at least 6 micrograms per sample, was extracted from PBMCs with Trizol reagent. The percentages of naive CD45RAhigh/CD27high T cells were determined by flow cytometry on a PBMC aliquot from every donor. V is clipped by 1 base and J by 1 base, and the sequence between their germline boundaries is 13 bases long. Taken from the germline V gene (reference sequence), the CDR1 and CDR2 loops are SSHAT and FNYEAQ. Counted from cysteine to phenylalanine, this CDR3 has 16 amino acids. The CDR3 DNA has 48 bases and is translated from base 1. These data also featured in a second study, about T cells of mothers and their children. In that second paper, the authors write: The donors were nine systemically healthy Caucasian individuals, made up of three mothers and their six children. cDNA synthesis used all of the extracted RNA, with 1.5 ug of RNA in each 15 ul reaction. In the second PCR, sample barcodes and 2-4 random nucleotides were introduced via the M1S primer. Over 8.5 million TCR beta CDR3 reads came from each mother, compared with 3.3 million or so reads from each child. Thymic selection similarly shapes TCR recombination output in related and unrelated pairs, with minor effect from inherited differences. Normalized repertoire overlap was always found to be slightly, but never significantly, higher in related mother-child pairs than in unrelated mother-child pairs. With a sensitivity of approximately 100 clones per million clonotypes, no persistent microchimeric T cell clones were detected. The study used deep NGS to compare TCR beta repertoires of mothers and children, seeking features distinguishing related mother-child pairs from unrelated individuals. Mothers averaged about 37 +/- 4 years of age and children averaged about 10 +/- 4 years. After adapters were ligated using NEBNext reagents, the libraries underwent 100+100 nt paired-end sequencing on an Illumina HiSeq 2000. To prevent cross-contamination, the mother and child libraries were prepared one month apart and sequenced in separate runs. Each donor had between about 500,000 and 2,100,000 distinct TCR beta clonotypes identified. Naive TCR beta clonotypes were estimated from low-frequency clonotypes matched to each donor's FACS-determined naive share, without sorting.

Rearrangement joined TRBV7-7 to TRBJ1-1; too little of a D gene remains to name it. This clonotype was sampled from a boy younger than 18 in good health. Sequenced material: blood. CDR3 loop: CASSLVGAGRNTEAFF. The base sequence is TGTGCCAGCAGCTTAGTTGGTGCGGGCCGGAACACTGAAGCTTTCTTT.